These T cell receptor beta chains were read from a single sample in a study of T-cell reconstitution after alpha-beta-depleted transplantation in children. TCRdb processed the PCR reads anew with MiXCR; each CDR3 protein has one entry. The sample records approximately 500,000 distinct CDR3 sequences, roughly a tenth being singletons. The source was PBMCs, collected before TCRalphabeta/CD19-depleted stem cell transplant. The receptor set was obtained from a child aged 2-15 years with inherited bone marrow failure, due to receive a stem cell transplant. Each CDR3 is given with its conserved first and last residue. Each record gives: D gene, V gene, clone size, J gene, CDR3 protein, CDR3 DNA. A D gene is named only where the DNA matches it firmly. Part of the rows lack a size; the others show once, few, many or a class for expanded clones.

>TRBD2|TRBV5-1|many|TRBJ2-1
CASSRTSGNPYNEQFF
TGCGCCAGCAGCCGGACTAGCGGGAATCCCTACAATGAGCAGTTCTTC
>NA|TRBV6-1|NA|TRBJ2-1
CAISEAPDSPREYNEQFF
TGTGCCATCAGTGAAGCCCCGGACAGTCCTAGGGAATACAATGAGCAGTTCTTC
>TRBD2|TRBV28|many|TRBJ2-1
CASRQTSGSHEQFF
TGTGCCAGCAGACAAACTAGCGGGAGTCATGAGCAGTTCTTC
>TRBD2|TRBV7-2|NA|TRBJ2-1
CASSLLGGSTNEQFF
TGTGCCAGCAGCTTACTTGGCGGGAGTACAAATGAGCAGTTCTTC
>NA|TRBV7-2|few|TRBJ1-2
CSSSLWGGRLEHGYTF
TGTTCCAGCAGCCTCTGGGGGGGGAGGCTGGAGCATGGCTACACCTTC
>NA|TRBV20-1|NA|TRBJ2-1
CSAPPFGGYEQFF
TGCAGTGCACCCCCTTTTGGGGGATATGAGCAGTTCTTC
>NA|TRBV12-3/TRBV12-4|many|TRBJ1-2
CASSLVTTNYGYTF
TGTGCCAGCAGTTTAGTGACAACTAACTATGGCTACACCTTC
>NA|TRBV7-2|NA|TRBJ2-7
CASSWNRPYEQYF
TGTGCCAGCAGCTGGAATCGACCTTACGAGCAGTACTTC
>NA|TRBV29-1|many|TRBJ2-3
CSVEGPGRSTDTQYF
TGCAGCGTTGAAGGACCGGGACGCAGCACAGATACGCAGTATTTT
>NA|TRBV29-1|many|TRBJ2-1
CSVLGPYNEQFF
TGCAGCGTCCTAGGTCCCTACAATGAGCAGTTCTTC